These 6 T cell receptor beta chains share one sample of origin, sequenced in a study of CD8+CD57+ T cells in acquired aplastic anemia. Genomic DNA was employed as the template in profiling TCR beta VDJ and CDR3. MiXCR, run by TCRdb on the reads, gives a single entry per CDR3 protein. This table holds 150,000 to 200,000 distinct CDR3 sequences, roughly 50% found once. Patients chosen for sequencing had shown CD8+CD57+ cell expansion by flow cytometry. The sequencing sample was made of sorted CD4+, CD8+, or CD8+CD57+ T cells (not recorded which) from PBMCs. The receptors shown here come from a human donor with aplastic anemia.

A few counts support this clonotype. The chain uses TRBV6-1 and TRBJ2-3; the match to TRBD2 covers 11 bases. The J segment lost 4 bases and the V segment lost 2 bases, leaving 2 bases of the junction unmatched. CDR1 is MNHNS, CDR2 SASEGT, per germline. The CDR3 length is 15 residues. CDR3 DNA: TGTGCCAGCAGTGAAACTAGCGGGGGCCCAGATACGCAGTATTTT. Protein product: CASSETSGGPDTQYF.

Concerning this clonotype: This may be a read error: a much more frequent sequence differs by one nucleotide. This chain links TRBV7-2 with TRBJ2-2; 7 bases match TRBD2. With V trimmed by 5 bases and J by 5 bases, 5 bases remained unmatched. CDR3 length: 14 residues. CDR1 and CDR2 from the germline V gene are SGHTA and FQGNSA. The CDR3 here is CASSPRRGTGELFF. DNA for the CDR3: TGTGCCAGCAGCCCCCGGCGGGGGACCGGGGAGCTGTTTTTT. Supplemented by reference TRBV7-2 and TRBJ2-2, the full variable domain reads GAGVSQSPSNKVTEKGKDVELRCDPISGHTALYWYRQSLGQGLEFLIYFQGNSAPDKSGLPSDRFSAERTGGSVSTLTIQRTQQEDSAVYLCASSPRRGTGELFFGEGSRLTVL.

This clonotype was observed at least ten times. The rearrangement joins TRBV7-8 to TRBJ2-7; no clear D. Germline V gene sequence: CDR1 SGHVS, CDR2 FQNEAQ. The CDR3 has 12 residues. V was shortened by 5 bases and J by 2 bases, with 7 bases between the two germline ends. The CDR3 sequence is CASSPVTYEQYF. The CDR3 nucleotides read TGTGCCAGCAGCCCGGTAACCTACGAGCAGTACTTC.

The rearrangement links TRBV11-1 to TRBJ2-3, with TRBD1 matching over 11 bases. V was clipped by 5 bases and J by 3 bases; unmatched bases: 4. Germline loops: CDR1 SGHAT, CDR2 FQDESV (reference sequence). The CDR3 has 15 amino acids. CDR3 protein: CASSRGQGATDTQYF. The CDR3 nucleotides read TGTGCCAGCAGCCGCGGACAGGGGGCAACAGATACGCAGTATTTT.

The V call is TRBV10-3, the J call TRBJ2-5, with TRBD1 matching over 9 bases. J was trimmed by 4 bases and V by 6 bases; bases with no gene match: 6. CDR1 is ENHRY, CDR2 SYGVKD, per germline. There are 14 residues in the CDR3. The DNA for the CDR3 is TGTGCCATCAGCCCGACAGGGGGTCTAGAGACCCAGTACTTC. Translation gives CAISPTGGLETQYF.

Only a few counts were recorded for this clonotype. The chain employs TRBV19 and TRBJ1-1; D gene unclear. Germline V gene data show CDR1 as LNHDA and CDR2 as SQIVND (reference sequence). Trimming left V 5 bases short and J 1 base short, with 8 bases between. The CDR3 has 13 amino acids. The chain's CDR3 is CASSLNSNTEAFF. The CDR3 DNA is TGTGCCAGTAGTCTTAACTCGAACACTGAAGCTTTCTTT.